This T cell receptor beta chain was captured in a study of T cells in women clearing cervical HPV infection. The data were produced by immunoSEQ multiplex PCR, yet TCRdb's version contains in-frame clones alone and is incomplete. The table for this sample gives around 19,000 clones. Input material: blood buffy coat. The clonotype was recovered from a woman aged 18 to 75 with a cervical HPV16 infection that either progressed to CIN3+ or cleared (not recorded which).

CDR3 sequence: CASSPGQGRGGYTF. The sequenced CDR3 bases are TGTGCCAGCAGCCCAGGACAGGGTCGAGGCGGC. The chain joins TRBV7-3 to TRBJ1-2; 8 bases are a match to TRBD1. The read ends 3 residues shy of where the CDR3 ends; the end is completed using the germline J gene. CDR3 length equals 14 residues. Germline V lookup: CDR1 SGHTA, CDR2 FQGTGA.